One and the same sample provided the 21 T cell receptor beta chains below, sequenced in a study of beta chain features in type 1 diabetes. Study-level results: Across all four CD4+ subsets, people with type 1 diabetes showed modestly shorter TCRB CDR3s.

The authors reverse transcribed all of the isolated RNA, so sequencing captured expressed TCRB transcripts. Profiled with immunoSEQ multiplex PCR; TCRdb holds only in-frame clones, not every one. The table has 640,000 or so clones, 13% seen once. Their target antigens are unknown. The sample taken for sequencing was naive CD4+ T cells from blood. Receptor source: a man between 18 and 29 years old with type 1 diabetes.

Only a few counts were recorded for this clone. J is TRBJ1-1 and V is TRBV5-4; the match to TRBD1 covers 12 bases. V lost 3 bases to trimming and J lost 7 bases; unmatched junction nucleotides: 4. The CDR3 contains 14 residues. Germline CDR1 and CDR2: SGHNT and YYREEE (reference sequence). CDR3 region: CASSWDRGPSEAFF. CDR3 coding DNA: TGTGCCAGCAGCTGGGACAGGGGGCCGAGTGAAGCTTTCTTT. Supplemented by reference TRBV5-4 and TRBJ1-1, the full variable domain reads ETGVTQSPTHLIKTRGQQVTLRCSSQSGHNTVSWYQQALGQGPQFIFQYYREEENGRGNFPPRFSGLQFPNYSSELNVNALELDDSALYLCASSWDRGPSEAFFGQGTRLTVV.

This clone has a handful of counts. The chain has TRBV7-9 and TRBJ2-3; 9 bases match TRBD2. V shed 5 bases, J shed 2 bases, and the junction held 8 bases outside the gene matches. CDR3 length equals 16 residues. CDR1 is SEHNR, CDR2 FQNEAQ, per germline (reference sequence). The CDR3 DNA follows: TGTGCCAGCAGCATTAGCGGGGGCCTCAACACAGATACGCAGTATTTT. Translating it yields CASSISGGLNTDTQYF.

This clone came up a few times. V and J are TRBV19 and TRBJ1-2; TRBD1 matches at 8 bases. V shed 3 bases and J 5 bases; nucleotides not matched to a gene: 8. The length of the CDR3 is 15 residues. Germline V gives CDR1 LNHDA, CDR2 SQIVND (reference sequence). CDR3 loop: CASSIYRQGTYGYTF. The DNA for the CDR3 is TGTGCCAGTAGTATCTATCGACAGGGGACTTATGGCTACACCTTC.

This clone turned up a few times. CDR3 nucleotide sequence: TGCGCCAGCAGCGGCCTGCTGGGGCAGGCTGAAGCTTTCTTT. Amino acid sequence: CASSGLLGQAEAFF. The chain employs TRBV5-1 and TRBJ1-1; a possible D gene is TRBD1 (5 bases). The CDR3 runs to 14 residues. The ends were cut back, 4 bases at V and 6 bases at J, with 16 bases in the middle. Germline values: CDR1 SGHRS, CDR2 YFSETQ.

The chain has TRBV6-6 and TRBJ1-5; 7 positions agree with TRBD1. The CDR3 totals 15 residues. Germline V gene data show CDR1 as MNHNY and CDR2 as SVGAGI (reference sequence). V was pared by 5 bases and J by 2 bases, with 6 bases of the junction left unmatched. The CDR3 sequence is CASSRQGPGNQPQHF. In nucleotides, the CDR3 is TGTGCCAGCAGTCGACAGGGTCCGGGCAATCAGCCCCAGCATTTT.

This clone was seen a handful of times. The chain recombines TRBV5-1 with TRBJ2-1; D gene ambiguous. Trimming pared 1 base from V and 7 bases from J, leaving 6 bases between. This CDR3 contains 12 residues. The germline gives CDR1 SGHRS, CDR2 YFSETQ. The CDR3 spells CASSLRWNEQFF. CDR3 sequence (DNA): TGCGCCAGCAGCTTGCGGTGGAATGAGCAGTTCTTC.

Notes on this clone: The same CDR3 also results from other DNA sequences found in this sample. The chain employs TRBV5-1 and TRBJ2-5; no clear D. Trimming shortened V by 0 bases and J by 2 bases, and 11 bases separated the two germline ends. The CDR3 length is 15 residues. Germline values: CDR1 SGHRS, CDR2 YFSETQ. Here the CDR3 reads CASSLAVGIQETQYF. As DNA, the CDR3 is TGCGCCAGCAGCTTGGCTGTCGGAATACAAGAGACCCAGTACTTC.

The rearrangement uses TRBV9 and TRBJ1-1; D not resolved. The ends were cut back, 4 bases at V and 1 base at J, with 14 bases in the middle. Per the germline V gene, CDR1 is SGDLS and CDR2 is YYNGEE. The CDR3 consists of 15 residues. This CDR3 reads CASSPHVETNTEAFF. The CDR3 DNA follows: TGTGCCAGCAGCCCCCACGTGGAGACGAACACTGAAGCTTTCTTT.

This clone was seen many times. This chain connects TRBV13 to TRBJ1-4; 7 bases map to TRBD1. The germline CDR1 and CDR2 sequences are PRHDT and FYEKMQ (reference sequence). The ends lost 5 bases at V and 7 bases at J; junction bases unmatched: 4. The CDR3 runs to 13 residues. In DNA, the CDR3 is TGTGCCAGCAGCCTAAGGGGGCGTGAAAAACTGTTTTTT. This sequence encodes CASSLRGREKLFF.

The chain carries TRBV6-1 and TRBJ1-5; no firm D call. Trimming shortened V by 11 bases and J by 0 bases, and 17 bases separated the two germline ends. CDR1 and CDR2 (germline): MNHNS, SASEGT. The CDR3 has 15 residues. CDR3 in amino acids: CAGSYGGISNQPQHF. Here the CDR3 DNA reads TGTGCCGGTTCCTACGGAGGTATTAGCAATCAGCCCCAGCATTTT.

The CDR3 sequence: CASSPGDPTSGGNTIYF. For the CDR3, the DNA is TGTGCCAGCTCACCTGGAGACCCTACCTCGGGAGGAAACACCATATATTTT. The chain carries TRBV18 and TRBJ1-3; D not resolved. V was trimmed by 3 bases and J by 4 bases, leaving 19 bases between them. This CDR3 has 17 amino acids. The germline V gene encodes CDR1 KGHSH and CDR2 LQKENI.

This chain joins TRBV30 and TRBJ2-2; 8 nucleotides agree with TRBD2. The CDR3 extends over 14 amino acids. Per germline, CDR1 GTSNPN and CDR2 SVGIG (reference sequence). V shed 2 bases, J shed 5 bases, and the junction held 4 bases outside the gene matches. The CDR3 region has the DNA TGTGCCTGGAGTCTTCGCGGGGGGACCGGGGAGCTGTTTTTT. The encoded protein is CAWSLRGGTGELFF.

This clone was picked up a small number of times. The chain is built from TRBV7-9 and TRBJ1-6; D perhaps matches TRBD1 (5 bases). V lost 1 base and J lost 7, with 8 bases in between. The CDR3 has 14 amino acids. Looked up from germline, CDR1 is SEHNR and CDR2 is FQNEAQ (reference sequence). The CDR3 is CASSLGGLNSPLHF. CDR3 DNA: TGTGCCAGCAGCTTAGGGGGACTGAATTCACCCCTCCACTTT.

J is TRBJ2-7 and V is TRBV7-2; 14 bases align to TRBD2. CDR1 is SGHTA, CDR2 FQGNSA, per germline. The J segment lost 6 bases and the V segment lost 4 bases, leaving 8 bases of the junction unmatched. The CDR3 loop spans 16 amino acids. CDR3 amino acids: CASSSGTSGGPGEQYF. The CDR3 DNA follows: TGTGCCAGCAGCTCCGGGACTAGCGGGGGCCCCGGCGAGCAGTACTTC.

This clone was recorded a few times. In DNA, the CDR3 is TGTGCCATCAGTCGACTAGGGGGAGAGACCCAGTACTTC. It encodes CAISRLGGETQYF. J is TRBJ2-5 and V is TRBV10-3; perhaps D is TRBD1 or TRBD2 (6 bases each). Trimming stripped 5 bases from V and 4 bases from J, with 11 bases between. Germline lookup yields CDR1 ENHRY and CDR2 SYGVKD. The CDR3 spans 13 residues.

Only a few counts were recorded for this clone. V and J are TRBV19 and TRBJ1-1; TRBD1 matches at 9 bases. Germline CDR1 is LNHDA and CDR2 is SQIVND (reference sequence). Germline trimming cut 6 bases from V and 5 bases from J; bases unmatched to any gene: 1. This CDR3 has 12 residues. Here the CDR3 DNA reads TGTGCCAGTAGAGGACAGGGGACTGAAGCTTTCTTT. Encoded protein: CASRGQGTEAFF.

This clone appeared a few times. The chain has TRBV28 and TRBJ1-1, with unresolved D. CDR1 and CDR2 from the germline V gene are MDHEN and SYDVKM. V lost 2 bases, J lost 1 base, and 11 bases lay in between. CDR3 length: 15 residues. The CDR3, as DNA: TGTGCCAGCAGTTTAAGTCGGGCCGCGAACACTGAAGCTTTCTTT. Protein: CASSLSRAANTEAFF.

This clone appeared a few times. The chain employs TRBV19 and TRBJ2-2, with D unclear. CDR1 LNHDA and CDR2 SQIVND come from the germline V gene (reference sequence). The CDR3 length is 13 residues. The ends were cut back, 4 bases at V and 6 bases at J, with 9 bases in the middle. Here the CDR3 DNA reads TGTGCCAGTAGTAGGGGAAAGGCCGGGGAGCTGTTTTTT. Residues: CASSRGKAGELFF.

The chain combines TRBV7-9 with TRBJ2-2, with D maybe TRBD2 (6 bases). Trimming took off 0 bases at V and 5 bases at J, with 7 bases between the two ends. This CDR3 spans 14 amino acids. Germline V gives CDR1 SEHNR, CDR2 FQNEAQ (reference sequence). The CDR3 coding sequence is TGTGCCAGCAGCTTAGCGAGCGGGACCGGGGAGCTGTTTTTT. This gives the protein CASSLASGTGELFF.

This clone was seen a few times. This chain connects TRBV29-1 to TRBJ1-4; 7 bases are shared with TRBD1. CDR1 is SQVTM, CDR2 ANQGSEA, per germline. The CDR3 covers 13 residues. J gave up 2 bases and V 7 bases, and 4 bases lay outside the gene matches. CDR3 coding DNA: TGCAGCGCCCAGACAGGGACTAATGAAAAACTGTTTTTT. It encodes CSAQTGTNEKLFF.

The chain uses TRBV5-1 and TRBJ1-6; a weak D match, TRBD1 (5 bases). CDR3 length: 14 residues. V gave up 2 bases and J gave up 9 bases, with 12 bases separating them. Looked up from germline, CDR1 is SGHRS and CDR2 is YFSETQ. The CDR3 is CASSLGGEVSPLHF. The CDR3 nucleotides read TGCGCCAGCAGCTTAGGAGGGGAGGTTTCACCCCTCCACTTT.